Presented here are 21 T cell receptor beta chains from one specimen sequenced in a study of blood T cell repertoires in COVID-19. TCRdb's copy holds only in-frame clones and misses some; the assay was immunoSEQ multiplex PCR. The sample shows 200,000 to 250,000 clones, around 83% of them seen only once. The specimen was peripheral blood. Receptor source: a woman aged 45-65 years with acute or convalescent COVID-19.

The rearrangement links TRBV5-4 to TRBJ1-2; D is perhaps TRBD1 (5 bases). CDR1 is SGHNT and CDR2 is YYREEE in the germline V gene (reference sequence). CDR3 length: 13 amino acids. Trimming took off 4 bases at V and 4 bases at J, with 11 bases between the two ends. CDR3 sequence reads: CASSRGLSYGYTF. In nucleotides, the CDR3 is TGTGCCAGCAGCCGGGGACTGAGCTATGGCTACACCTTC.

The V and J genes are TRBV7-2 and TRBJ2-1; possible D gene TRBD2, 7 bases. With 0 bases removed from V and 8 bases from J, the gap between germline ends came to 11 bases. The germline CDR1 and CDR2 sequences are SGHTA and FQGNSA. The CDR3 length is 14 residues. Here the CDR3 DNA reads TGTGCCAGCAGCTTAGCGGGGGGGCCCTATGAGCAGTTCTTC. Translated: CASSLAGGPYEQFF.

The chain uses TRBV12-5 and TRBJ2-5; 7 bases match TRBD1. Germline CDR1 LGHNT, CDR2 FRNRAP. The CDR3 length is 14 residues. V was clipped by 7 bases and J by 5 bases; unmatched bases: 10. The CDR3: CASAQSTGSETQYF. In DNA, the CDR3 is TGTGCTAGTGCCCAATCGACAGGGAGCGAGACCCAGTACTTC. Based on the CDR3 plus reference TRBV12-5 and TRBJ2-5, the full variable domain is DARVTQTPRHKVTEMGQEVTMRCQPILGHNTVFWYRQTMMQGLELLAYFRNRAPLDDSGMPKDRFSAEMPDATLATLKIQPSEPRDSAVYFCASAQSTGSETQYFGPGTRLLVL.

This chain links TRBV18 with TRBJ2-6; D gene unclear. Trimming cost V 0 bases and J 4 bases, with 4 bases left between them. CDR3 length: 14 amino acids. In germline, CDR1 is KGHSH, CDR2 LQKENI. The CDR3 DNA is TGTGCCAGCTCACCACCGTCAGGGGCCAACGTCCTGACTTTC. Translating gives CASSPPSGANVLTF.

This clone appeared once. The J gene is TRBJ1-4, the V gene TRBV5-6; D unresolved. This CDR3 is 14 amino acids long. V lost 4 bases, J lost 3 bases, and 10 bases lay in between. Germline CDR1 and CDR2: SGHDT and YYEEEE. CDR3 residues: CASSLIGANEKLFF. The CDR3 bases are TGTGCCAGCAGCCTAATCGGAGCTAATGAAAAACTGTTTTTT.

The genes are TRBV19 and TRBJ1-2, with D possibly matching TRBD1 (5 bases). Per germline, CDR1 LNHDA and CDR2 SQIVND (reference sequence). The CDR3 sequence is 12 residues long. The V end lost 7 bases, the J end lost 3 bases, and 9 bases lay between the germline ends. The CDR3 protein is CASNRGDYGYTF. CDR3 nucleotide sequence: TGTGCCAGTAATCGGGGGGACTATGGCTACACCTTC. Full variable domain (rest looked up from reference TRBV19 and TRBJ1-2): DGGITQSPKYLFRKEGQNVTLSCEQNLNHDAMYWYRQDPGQGLRLIYYSQIVNDFQKGDIAEGYSVSREKKESFPLTVTSAQKNPTAFYLCASNRGDYGYTFGSGTRLTVV.

This chain joins TRBV5-1 and TRBJ2-1; 9 bases line up with TRBD1. This CDR3 has 15 amino acids. The germline V gene has CDR1 SGHRS and CDR2 YFSETQ. V trimming: 4 bases; J trimming: 5 bases; junction bases outside the gene matches: 7. The CDR3 protein is CASSIRDRADNEQFF. DNA for the CDR3: TGCGCCAGCAGCATCCGGGACAGGGCCGACAATGAGCAGTTCTTC. Together with reference TRBV5-1 and TRBJ2-1, the CDR3 gives the full variable domain: KAGVTQTPRYLIKTRGQQVTLSCSPISGHRSVSWYQQTPGQGLQFLFEYFSETQRNKGNFPGRFSGRQFSNSRSEMNVSTLELGDSALYLCASSIRDRADNEQFFGPGTRLTVL.

V gene TRBV7-2 combines with J gene TRBJ2-3; 9 positions agree with TRBD2. Germline V lookup: CDR1 SGHTA, CDR2 FQGNSA. Unmatched junction bases numbered 8, after V lost 2 bases and J lost 5 bases. The CDR3 runs to 16 residues. Written as DNA, the CDR3 is TGTGCCAGCAGCTTAATGTCGCGGGGGGGAATAGATACGCAGTATTTT. Protein product: CASSLMSRGGIDTQYF.

V is TRBV2 and J is TRBJ1-5; 9 bases are shared with TRBD1. This CDR3 is built from 15 residues. Germline CDR1 is SNHLY and CDR2 is FYNNEI. J lost 2 bases, V lost 5 bases, and 4 bases had no gene match. The chain's CDR3 is CASSPGQGRNQPQHF. The CDR3 bases are TGTGCCAGCAGTCCGGGACAGGGACGCAATCAGCCCCAGCATTTT.

V gene TRBV19 combines with J gene TRBJ1-1; D gene uncertain. Per germline, CDR1 LNHDA and CDR2 SQIVND (reference sequence). The CDR3 consists of 14 residues. V shed 4 bases and J shed 5 bases, with 14 bases lying between them. The CDR3 loop reads CASSTTPQRTEAFF. Here the CDR3 DNA reads TGTGCCAGTAGTACGACTCCTCAGAGGACTGAAGCTTTCTTT.

This clone was recorded once. This chain links TRBV6-5 with TRBJ1-5, with TRBD1 identical over 8 bases. V gave up 5 bases and J gave up 4 bases; unmatched junction bases: 4. Germline lookup yields CDR1 MNHEY and CDR2 SVGAGI. The CDR3 loop spans 14 amino acids. The CDR3 protein is CASSPGTGNQPQHF. CDR3 DNA sequence: TGTGCCAGCAGTCCTGGGACAGGAAATCAGCCCCAGCATTTT.

The chain uses TRBV5-1 and TRBJ1-1; D might be TRBD1 (5 bases). The CDR3 totals 14 residues. In germline, CDR1 is SGHRS, CDR2 YFSETQ. V lost 4 bases, J lost 3 bases, and 13 bases lay in between. The CDR3 DNA sequence: TGCGCCAGCAGCGCGTGGGGCGGGGACACTGAAGCTTTCTTT. This codes for CASSAWGGDTEAFF.

This chain links TRBV10-3 with TRBJ1-3; perhaps TRBD1 as D (6 bases). The CDR3 is made up of 17 amino acids. Germline V gene lookup returns CDR1 ENHRY and CDR2 SYGVKD. V lost 5 bases to trimming and J lost 4 bases, with 21 bases between them. DNA for the CDR3: TGTGCCATCAGTTTGTCGGGACATGGACATATCGGAAACACCATATATTTT. This gives the protein CAISLSGHGHIGNTIYF.

The chain joins TRBV4-1 to TRBJ2-7, with a tentative D call TRBD2 (6 bases). V shed 1 base and J shed 7 bases, with 17 bases lying between them. The CDR3 spans 15 residues. Germline CDR1 is MGHRA and CDR2 is YSYEKL. The CDR3 loop is CASSQVGSGTVEQYF. The DNA of the CDR3 is TGCGCCAGCAGCCAAGTGGGTAGCGGTACCGTGGAGCAGTACTTC.

The chain employs TRBV16 and TRBJ1-5, with 9 positions matching TRBD1. The V gene end was trimmed by 2 bases and the J gene end by 3 bases; junction bases not matched to a gene: 2. The CDR3 totals 15 residues. CDR1 is KGHSY, CDR2 FQNENV, per germline. The CDR3 DNA follows: TGTGCCAGCAGCCAACGACAGGGGGACAATCAGCCCCAGCATTTT. Its translation is CASSQRQGDNQPQHF.

V usage is TRBV2 and J usage is TRBJ2-3, with 7 nucleotides matching TRBD1. The CDR3 totals 15 residues. V shed 3 bases and J 0 bases; nucleotides not matched to a gene: 3. Germline lookup yields CDR1 SNHLY and CDR2 FYNNEI. CDR3 coding DNA: TGTGCCAGCAGTGAGGACAGGCAAAGCACAGATACGCAGTATTTT. Its protein is CASSEDRQSTDTQYF.

This chain links TRBV7-2 with TRBJ2-1; D is perhaps TRBD2 (5 bases). V was pared by 6 bases and J by 1 base, with 13 bases between. This CDR3 has 15 residues. The germline V gene encodes CDR1 SGHTA and CDR2 FQGNSA. This CDR3 reads CASRTMRGSYNEQFF. CDR3 coding DNA: TGTGCCAGCAGAACAATGAGAGGGTCCTACAATGAGCAGTTCTTC.

The chain joins TRBV28 to TRBJ1-1, with D uncertain. Germline V gene data show CDR1 as MDHEN and CDR2 as SYDVKM. The V end lost 6 bases, the J end lost 1 base, and 9 bases lay between the germline ends. The CDR3 is 13 amino acids. The CDR3 nucleotides read TGTGCCAGCAGCTCTTACTCGAACACTGAAGCTTTCTTT. Translated: CASSSYSNTEAFF.

This clone was counted a few times. The J gene is TRBJ2-2, the V gene TRBV9; D possibly corresponds to TRBD1 (5 bases). Germline CDR1 and CDR2: SGDLS and YYNGEE. The CDR3 length is 16 residues. V shed 0 bases and J shed 0 bases, with 9 bases lying between them. The CDR3 bases are TGTGCCAGCAGCGTAGTTAGCAGGGCGAACACCGGGGAGCTGTTTTTT. This sequence encodes CASSVVSRANTGELFF.

Here the CDR3 reads CASSLWDRPYEQYF. In DNA form, the CDR3 reads TGTGCCAGCAGCTTGTGGGACAGACCCTACGAGCAGTACTTC. The V call is TRBV5-4, the J call TRBJ2-7; 7 nucleotides line up with TRBD1. Germline-derived CDR1 and CDR2 are SGHNT and YYREEE (reference sequence). After removal of 1 base from V and 2 bases from J, the junction contained 3 bases not matched to a gene. The CDR3 loop spans 14 amino acids.

The chain combines TRBV4-2 with TRBJ2-3; the match to TRBD2 covers 12 bases. After removal of 2 bases from V and 3 bases from J, the junction contained 6 bases not matched to a gene. CDR3 length equals 17 residues. The germline CDR1 and CDR2 sequences are LGHNA and YNFKEQ. The CDR3 bases are TGTGCCAGCAGCCAAAAACTAGCGGGGGGTGGGACAGATACGCAGTATTTT. This sequence encodes CASSQKLAGGGTDTQYF.